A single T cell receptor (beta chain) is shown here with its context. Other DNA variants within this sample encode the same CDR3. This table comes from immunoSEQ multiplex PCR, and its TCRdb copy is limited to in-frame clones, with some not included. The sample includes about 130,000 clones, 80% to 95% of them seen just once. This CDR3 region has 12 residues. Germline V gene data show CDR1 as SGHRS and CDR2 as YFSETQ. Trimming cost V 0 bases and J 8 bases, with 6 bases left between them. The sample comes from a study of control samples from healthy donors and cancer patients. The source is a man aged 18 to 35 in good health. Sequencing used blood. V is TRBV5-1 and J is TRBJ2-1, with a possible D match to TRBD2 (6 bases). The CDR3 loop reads CASSLAGDEQFF. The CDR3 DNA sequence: TGCGCCAGCAGCTTGGCGGGAGATGAGCAGTTCTTC.